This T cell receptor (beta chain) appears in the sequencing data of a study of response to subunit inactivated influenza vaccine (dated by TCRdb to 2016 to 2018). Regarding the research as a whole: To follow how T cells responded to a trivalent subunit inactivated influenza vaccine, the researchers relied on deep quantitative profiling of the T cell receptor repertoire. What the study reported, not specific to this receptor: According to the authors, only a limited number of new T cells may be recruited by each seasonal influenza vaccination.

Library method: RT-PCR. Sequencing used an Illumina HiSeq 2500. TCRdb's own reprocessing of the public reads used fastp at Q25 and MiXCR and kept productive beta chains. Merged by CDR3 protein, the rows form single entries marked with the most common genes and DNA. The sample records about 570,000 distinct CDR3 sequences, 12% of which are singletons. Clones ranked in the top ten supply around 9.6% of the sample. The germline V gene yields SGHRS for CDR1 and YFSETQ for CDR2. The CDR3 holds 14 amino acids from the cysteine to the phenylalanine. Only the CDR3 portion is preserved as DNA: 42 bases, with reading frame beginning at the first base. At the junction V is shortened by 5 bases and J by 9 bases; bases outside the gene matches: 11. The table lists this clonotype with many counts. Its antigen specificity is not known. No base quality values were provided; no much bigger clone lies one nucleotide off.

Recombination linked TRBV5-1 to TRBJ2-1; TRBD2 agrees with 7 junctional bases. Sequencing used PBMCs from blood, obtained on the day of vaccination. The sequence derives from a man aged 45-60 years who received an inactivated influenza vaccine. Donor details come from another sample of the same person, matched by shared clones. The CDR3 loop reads CASSSGPGGLEQFF. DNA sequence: TGCGCCAGCAGTTCCGGGCCGGGGGGTCTTGAGCAGTTCTTC.